Listed below are T cell receptor beta chains from one sample, sequenced in a study of T cells in Graves' hyperthyroidism and ophthalmopathy. In TCRdb, the multiplex PCR reads were re-called with MiXCR into one record per CDR3 protein. The sample comprises around 200,000 distinct CDR3 sequences, 18% of which are singletons, and about 41% rests with the top ten. Source material: blood. The source of these receptors is a man in his forties with Graves' hyperthyroidism. CDR3s include the opening cysteine and the closing phenylalanine or tryptophan. The D gene is left open where the match is weak. Some rows have no size entry. The others give once, few or many, or a class for an expanded clone.

v_call: TRBV14
d_call: NA
j_call: TRBJ2-7
clone_size: many
cdr3_aa: CASSQDRSSSYEQYF
cdr3_nt: TGTGCCAGCAGTCAAGACAGGTCTTCCTCCTACGAGCAGTACTTC

v_call: TRBV7-2
d_call: TRBD1
j_call: TRBJ2-1
clone_size: many
cdr3_aa: CASSLGQGELHEQFF
cdr3_nt: TGTGCCAGCAGCTTGGGACAGGGGGAGTTACATGAGCAGTTCTTC

v_call: TRBV6-1
d_call: NA
j_call: TRBJ2-3
clone_size: many
cdr3_aa: CASSTTSGVGGEDTQYF
cdr3_nt: TGTGCCAGCAGTACCACCTCAGGGGTAGGTGGGGAAGATACGCAGTATTTT

v_call: TRBV7-6
d_call: NA
j_call: TRBJ2-5
clone_size: many
cdr3_aa: CASSLAGGRETQYF
cdr3_nt: TGTGCCAGCAGCTTAGCGGGGGGCCGGGAGACCCAGTACTTC

v_call: TRBV7-6
d_call: NA
j_call: TRBJ2-5
clone_size: many
cdr3_aa: CASREQETQYF
cdr3_nt: TGTGCCAGCAGGGAGCAAGAGACCCAGTACTTC

v_call: TRBV27
d_call: NA
j_call: TRBJ2-7
clone_size: few
cdr3_aa: CASSLSSYYEQYF
cdr3_nt: TGTGCCAGCAGTTTATCCTCCTACTACGAGCAGTACTTC

v_call: TRBV7-2
d_call: NA
j_call: TRBJ1-4
clone_size: many
cdr3_aa: CASSLGPGQNQEKLFF
cdr3_nt: TGTGCCAGCAGCTTAGGCCCAGGGCAAAACCAAGAAAAACTGTTTTTT

v_call: TRBV7-8
d_call: TRBD1
j_call: TRBJ2-3
clone_size: NA
cdr3_aa: CASSSGTGDTDTQYF
cdr3_nt: TGTGCCAGCAGCTCCGGGACAGGGGACACAGATACGCAGTATTTT

v_call: TRBV4-2
d_call: NA
j_call: TRBJ1-1
clone_size: NA
cdr3_aa: CASSLGRGSTEAFF
cdr3_nt: TGTGCCAGCAGTCTGGGAAGGGGTTCCACTGAAGCTTTCTTT

v_call: TRBV20-1
d_call: NA
j_call: TRBJ2-3
clone_size: many
cdr3_aa: CSARDLRGVFTDTQYF
cdr3_nt: TGCAGTGCTAGAGATTTGAGGGGGGTGTTCACAGATACGCAGTATTTT

v_call: TRBV12-3/TRBV12-4
d_call: TRBD2
j_call: TRBJ2-7
clone_size: few
cdr3_aa: CASRSGTNSYEQYF
cdr3_nt: TGTGCCAGCAGGTCCGGGACTAACTCCTACGAGCAGTACTTC

v_call: TRBV20-1
d_call: TRBD2
j_call: TRBJ2-3
clone_size: NA
cdr3_aa: CSAREVAGTQYF
cdr3_nt: TGCAGTGCTAGAGAGGTAGCGGGGACGCAGTATTTT

v_call: TRBV20-1
d_call: NA
j_call: TRBJ2-3
clone_size: many
cdr3_aa: CSARGQFSTDTQYF
cdr3_nt: TGCAGTGCTAGAGGACAGTTCAGCACAGATACGCAGTATTTT

v_call: TRBV3-1
d_call: NA
j_call: TRBJ1-2
clone_size: NA
cdr3_aa: CASSQMDVGYTF
cdr3_nt: TGTGCCAGCAGCCAAATGGATGTTGGCTACACCTTC

v_call: TRBV11-2
d_call: NA
j_call: TRBJ1-1
clone_size: many
cdr3_aa: CASRGLRVPNTEAFF
cdr3_nt: TGTGCCAGCAGGGGCCTCAGGGTACCAAATACTGAAGCTTTCTTT

v_call: TRBV7-9
d_call: NA
j_call: TRBJ1-2
clone_size: many
cdr3_aa: CASSQGLYGYGYTF
cdr3_nt: TGTGCCAGCAGCCAAGGGCTGTACGGCTATGGCTACACCTTC

v_call: TRBV9
d_call: TRBD1
j_call: TRBJ1-1
clone_size: many
cdr3_aa: CASSAGQENTEAFF
cdr3_nt: TGTGCCAGCAGCGCAGGACAGGAGAACACTGAAGCTTTCTTT

v_call: TRBV2
d_call: NA
j_call: TRBJ2-4
clone_size: NA
cdr3_aa: CASSDHGAKNIQYF
cdr3_nt: TGTGCCAGCAGTGACCATGGGGCCAAAAACATTCAGTACTTC

v_call: TRBV27
d_call: TRBD2
j_call: TRBJ2-3
clone_size: many
cdr3_aa: CASSPTATGGPNTQYF
cdr3_nt: TGTGCCAGCAGCCCCACTGCGACGGGGGGGCCCAATACGCAGTATTTT

v_call: TRBV7-9
d_call: TRBD1
j_call: TRBJ1-2
clone_size: few
cdr3_aa: CASSLGQGIYGYTF
cdr3_nt: TGTGCCAGCAGCTTAGGACAGGGGATCTATGGCTACACCTTC

v_call: TRBV4-2
d_call: NA
j_call: TRBJ1-3
clone_size: few
cdr3_aa: CASSQDFRNTIYF
cdr3_nt: TGTGCCAGCAGCCAAGATTTCCGAAACACCATATATTTT

v_call: TRBV5-1
d_call: NA
j_call: TRBJ2-2
clone_size: few
cdr3_aa: CASSFRREGNTGELFF
cdr3_nt: TGCGCCAGCAGCTTCCGGCGCGAGGGGAACACCGGGGAGCTGTTTTTT

v_call: TRBV9
d_call: NA
j_call: TRBJ2-1
clone_size: NA
cdr3_aa: CASSVNWLADEQFF
cdr3_nt: TGTGCCAGCAGCGTAAATTGGTTAGCGGATGAGCAGTTCTTC

v_call: TRBV20-1
d_call: NA
j_call: TRBJ2-4
clone_size: many
cdr3_aa: CSASARGLAKNIQYF
cdr3_nt: TGCAGTGCTAGCGCCCGGGGGCTAGCCAAAAACATTCAGTACTTC

v_call: TRBV18
d_call: NA
j_call: TRBJ2-3
clone_size: many
cdr3_aa: CASSPGGILTDTQYF
cdr3_nt: TGTGCCAGCTCACCTGGCGGGATACTCACAGATACGCAGTATTTT

v_call: TRBV20-1
d_call: NA
j_call: TRBJ1-1
clone_size: few
cdr3_aa: CSARNDAGRRNTEAFF
cdr3_nt: TGCAGTGCTAGGAACGATGCGGGACGCCGGAACACTGAAGCTTTCTTT

v_call: TRBV6-2/TRBV6-3
d_call: NA
j_call: TRBJ2-7
clone_size: few
cdr3_aa: CASKGRDYEQYF
cdr3_nt: TGTGCCAGCAAGGGACGGGACTACGAGCAGTACTTC

v_call: TRBV29-1
d_call: NA
j_call: TRBJ1-4
clone_size: NA
cdr3_aa: CSVTRGEVEKLFF
cdr3_nt: TGCAGCGTCACCCGGGGAGAGGTTGAAAAACTGTTTTTT

v_call: TRBV6-1
d_call: NA
j_call: TRBJ2-7
clone_size: few
cdr3_aa: CASSERDPYEQYF
cdr3_nt: TGTGCCAGCAGTGAAAGGGACCCCTACGAGCAGTACTTC

v_call: TRBV14
d_call: TRBD1
j_call: TRBJ1-1
clone_size: many
cdr3_aa: CASSPEGTGNTEAFF
cdr3_nt: TGTGCCAGCAGCCCCGAAGGGACAGGGAACACTGAAGCTTTCTTT

v_call: TRBV12-3/TRBV12-4
d_call: NA
j_call: TRBJ1-5
clone_size: many
cdr3_aa: CASSFRPRFVAEDRTYSNQPQHF
cdr3_nt: TGTGCCAGCAGTTTTCGTCCAAGGTTCGTAGCTGAGGACAGAACATATAGCAATCAGCCCCAGCATTTT

v_call: TRBV2
d_call: NA
j_call: TRBJ1-1
clone_size: many
cdr3_aa: CASLRTDEAFF
cdr3_nt: TGTGCCAGCTTGAGAACTGATGAAGCTTTCTTT

v_call: TRBV20-1
d_call: NA
j_call: TRBJ2-5
clone_size: many
cdr3_aa: CSARWTAETQYF
cdr3_nt: TGCAGTGCTAGGTGGACAGCGGAGACCCAGTACTTC

v_call: TRBV5-1
d_call: NA
j_call: TRBJ2-2
clone_size: NA
cdr3_aa: CASSLAASTTPGELFF
cdr3_nt: TGCGCCAGCAGCTTGGCGGCGTCCACGACCCCCGGGGAGCTGTTTTTT

v_call: TRBV6-1
d_call: TRBD2
j_call: TRBJ2-3
clone_size: many
cdr3_aa: CASSSHGLAGGPSLTDTQYF
cdr3_nt: TGTGCCAGCAGTTCTCACGGACTAGCGGGGGGGCCCTCACTCACAGATACGCAGTATTTT

v_call: TRBV14
d_call: TRBD1
j_call: TRBJ1-2
clone_size: NA
cdr3_aa: CASSYRQGKDYGYTF
cdr3_nt: TGTGCCAGCAGCTATCGACAGGGGAAGGACTATGGCTACACCTTC

v_call: TRBV27
d_call: TRBD2
j_call: TRBJ2-2
clone_size: NA
cdr3_aa: CASSPTRGGGNTGELFF
cdr3_nt: TGTGCCAGCAGCCCAACCCGGGGGGGAGGGAACACCGGGGAGCTGTTTTTT

v_call: TRBV15
d_call: TRBD1
j_call: TRBJ1-4
clone_size: NA
cdr3_aa: CATSRTRGPEKLFF
cdr3_nt: TGTGCCACCAGCAGAACCAGGGGGCCTGAAAAACTGTTTTTT

v_call: TRBV6-1
d_call: NA
j_call: TRBJ2-5
clone_size: many
cdr3_aa: CASSYDGQQETQYF
cdr3_nt: TGTGCCAGCAGTTACGACGGGCAACAAGAGACCCAGTACTTC

v_call: TRBV12-3/TRBV12-4
d_call: NA
j_call: TRBJ1-3
clone_size: many
cdr3_aa: CASSLGATAGNTIYF
cdr3_nt: TGTGCCAGCAGTTTGGGGGCAACTGCCGGAAACACCATATATTTT

v_call: TRBV7-9
d_call: TRBD1
j_call: TRBJ2-7
clone_size: NA
cdr3_aa: CASSSPDRVVYEQYF
cdr3_nt: TGTGCCAGCAGCTCGCCCGACAGGGTGGTCTACGAGCAGTACTTC

v_call: TRBV12-3/TRBV12-4
d_call: NA
j_call: TRBJ2-7
clone_size: NA
cdr3_aa: CASSRFSYEQYF
cdr3_nt: TGTGCCAGCAGCAGGTTTTCCTACGAGCAGTACTTC